This T cell receptor beta chain originates from a study of T cell responses to AZD1222 COVID-19 vaccine. The data were produced by immunoSEQ multiplex PCR, yet TCRdb's version contains in-frame clones alone and is incomplete. This table holds 120,000 or so clones, around 93% found once. Germline assignment: CDR1 SQVTM and CDR2 ANQGSEA. V lost 3 bases and J lost 0, with 9 bases in between. The length of the CDR3 is 13 residues. Pooling covered second doses at about 4 or about 12 weeks. The gene calls are TRBV29-1 and TRBJ2-7; D uncertain. The TCR sequence derives from an adult who received the AZD1222 COVID-19 vaccine. The specimen comprised peripheral blood, sampled 28 days after the second AZD1222 dose. The CDR3 DNA follows: TGCAGCGTTGAGGCTCCGAGCTCCTACGAGCAGTACTTC. Amino acid sequence: CSVEAPSSYEQYF.